This TCR beta chain was profiled in a study of CD8 T cells in Susac syndrome. TCR beta was sequenced from blood CD8+ and CD4+ T cells. Relapsing-remitting disease, either stable or active, was present in the multiple sclerosis controls, who were treatment-naive patients. TEMRA cells were enriched by FACS, and CD4+ and CD8+ T cells were negatively isolated. The CDR3 spans 14 residues. From germline, CDR1 is LNHNV and CDR2 YYDKDF (reference sequence). The germline V and J ends were trimmed by 0 bases and 7 bases, with 13 bases remaining between them. RNA was extracted with the RNeasy kit, and a quantity of about 0.45 to 1 ug was reverse transcribed using random hexamers. The amplification used immunoSEQ multiplex PCR on TCR beta CDR3; it spanned 54 Vbeta and 13 Jbeta. TCRdb ran MiXCR on the immunoSEQ multiplex PCR reads and lists one entry per CDR3 protein. The profile shows around 200,000 distinct CDR3 sequences, approximately 96% of them singletons.

Sequencing was carried out using CD4+ T cells from PBMCs. This chain links TRBV15 with TRBJ2-7; D not resolved. The sequence came from a human donor with multiple sclerosis. CDR3 sequence: CATSRDLDLREQYF. CDR3 in DNA: TGTGCCACCAGCAGAGACCTGGACCTTCGGGAGCAGTACTTC.